The sequence of this T cell receptor beta chain was determined in a study of CD8 T cells in ankylosing spondylitis. Study results and caveats: Ankylosing spondylitis blood seemed to carry a telltale TCR beta motif made of roughly 8 highly homologous variants.

Germline assignment: CDR1 SGHRS and CDR2 YFSETQ. The CDR3 has 15 amino acids. Trimming left V 4 bases short and J 0 bases short, with 14 bases between. Many counts were recorded for this clonotype. Antigen unknown. TCRdb analysed the 5' RACE reads with MiXCR anew, one entry per CDR3 protein. This sample has around 440,000 distinct CDR3 sequences; over 15% occur once, and the top ten carry 0.85% to 1.3%. The receptor was derived from a male donor with ankylosing spondylitis. This sequence joins TRBV5-1 and TRBJ2-7; D is possibly TRBD1 (6 bases). Sequences were obtained from blood, either unsorted or a sorted T cell fraction (not recorded which). The CDR3 sequence: CASSARDTSSYEQYF. The CDR3 DNA reads TGCGCCAGCAGCGCCCGGGACACTTCCTCCTACGAGCAGTACTTC.